A selection of T cell receptor beta chains follows, all from one sample in a study of control samples from healthy donors and cancer patients. Data came from immunoSEQ multiplex PCR; TCRdb stores just in-frame clones and leaves some out. In the table there are 150,000 to 200,000 clones, 90% to 95% of which are singletons. The sample comprised blood. These receptors came from a woman aged 30 to 39 in good health. The CDR3 runs from the conserved cysteine through the conserved F or W. D genes are given only for firm matches. Not every row has a clone size; where given, it reads once, few, many or a size class.

clone size: NA; D gene: NA; J gene: TRBJ2-3; V gene: TRBV19; CDR3 protein: CASSIDGSTDTQYF; CDR3 DNA: TGTGCCAGTAGTATAGATGGCAGCACAGATACGCAGTATTTT
clone size: NA; D gene: NA; J gene: TRBJ1-2; V gene: TRBV20-1; CDR3 protein: CSASWGGTYGYTF; CDR3 DNA: TGCAGTGCTAGTTGGGGGGGGACTTATGGCTACACCTTC
clone size: NA; D gene: TRBD2; J gene: TRBJ2-2; V gene: TRBV27; CDR3 protein: CASSREGLAGLTGELFF; CDR3 DNA: TGTGCCAGCAGTCGAGAGGGACTAGCGGGCCTAACCGGGGAGCTGTTTTTT
clone size: once; D gene: NA; J gene: TRBJ2-3; V gene: TRBV7-9; CDR3 protein: CASLSVQGLGGSGYF; CDR3 DNA: TGTGCCAGCCTCTCGGTGCAGGGATTGGGAGGATCAGGGTATTTT
clone size: NA; D gene: NA; J gene: TRBJ1-1; V gene: TRBV7-9; CDR3 protein: CASSLKQDSNTEAFF; CDR3 DNA: TGTGCCAGCAGCTTAAAACAGGACAGCAACACTGAAGCTTTCTTT
clone size: NA; D gene: NA; J gene: TRBJ1-3; V gene: TRBV5-1; CDR3 protein: CASRDGSSGNTIYF; CDR3 DNA: TGCGCCAGCAGGGACGGGAGCTCTGGAAACACCATATATTTT
clone size: NA; D gene: TRBD2; J gene: TRBJ2-1; V gene: TRBV10-3; CDR3 protein: CAISELAVYNEQFF; CDR3 DNA: TGTGCCATCAGTGAACTAGCGGTATACAATGAGCAGTTCTTC
clone size: NA; D gene: NA; J gene: TRBJ2-2; V gene: TRBV6-5; CDR3 protein: CASRNTGELFF; CDR3 DNA: TGTGCCAGCAGGAACACCGGGGAGCTGTTTTTT
clone size: NA; D gene: TRBD2; J gene: TRBJ2-1; V gene: TRBV5-1; CDR3 protein: CASSYGAGRYYNEQFF; CDR3 DNA: TGCGCCAGCAGCTACGGAGCGGGAAGGTACTACAATGAGCAGTTCTTC
clone size: NA; D gene: TRBD1; J gene: TRBJ2-5; V gene: TRBV7-8; CDR3 protein: CASSSRSRDRALETQYF; CDR3 DNA: TGTGCCAGCAGCTCCAGATCCCGGGACAGGGCCCTGGAGACCCAGTACTTC
clone size: NA; D gene: TRBD1; J gene: TRBJ1-1; V gene: TRBV9; CDR3 protein: CASSPIEGTVNTEAFF; CDR3 DNA: TGTGCCAGCAGCCCCATAGAAGGGACAGTGAACACTGAAGCTTTCTTT
clone size: NA; D gene: NA; J gene: TRBJ1-2; V gene: TRBV28; CDR3 protein: CASSQLGYGYTF; CDR3 DNA: TGTGCCAGCAGCCAATTGGGCTATGGCTACACCTTC
clone size: NA; D gene: NA; J gene: TRBJ2-7; V gene: TRBV5-5; CDR3 protein: CASSLLGLDEQYF; CDR3 DNA: TGTGCCAGCAGCTTGTTAGGCCTGGACGAGCAGTACTTC
clone size: NA; D gene: TRBD2; J gene: TRBJ2-7; V gene: TRBV4-1; CDR3 protein: CASSPTPTSGIYEQYF; CDR3 DNA: TGCGCCAGCAGCCCCACCCCCACTAGCGGGATTTACGAGCAGTACTTC
clone size: NA; D gene: NA; J gene: TRBJ2-1; V gene: TRBV21-1; CDR3 protein: CASPNRGGPGDREQFF; CDR3 DNA: TGTGCCAGCCCTAATCGCGGGGGACCCGGGGACAGGGAGCAGTTCTTC
clone size: once; D gene: NA; J gene: TRBJ2-2; V gene: TRBV4-1; CDR3 protein: CASSPTVSGELFF; CDR3 DNA: TGCGCCAGCAGTCCGACAGTCTCCGGGGAGCTGTTTTTT
clone size: NA; D gene: NA; J gene: TRBJ2-3; V gene: TRBV6-4; CDR3 protein: CASSDGQGSSDTQYF; CDR3 DNA: TGTGCCAGCAGTGACGGGCAGGGTTCTAGTGATACGCAGTATTTT
clone size: NA; D gene: NA; J gene: TRBJ2-2; V gene: TRBV5-5; CDR3 protein: CASRLGPGPNTGELFF; CDR3 DNA: TGTGCCAGCAGACTCGGCCCGGGACCGAACACCGGGGAGCTGTTTTTT
clone size: NA; D gene: TRBD2; J gene: TRBJ2-3; V gene: TRBV9; CDR3 protein: CASSVLAGGTDTQYF; CDR3 DNA: TGTGCCAGCAGCGTCCTTGCGGGAGGCACAGATACGCAGTATTTT
clone size: NA; D gene: TRBD1; J gene: TRBJ2-7; V gene: TRBV5-1; CDR3 protein: CASSPPRGSSYEQYF; CDR3 DNA: TGCGCCAGCAGCCCTCCCAGGGGGAGCTCCTACGAGCAGTACTTC
clone size: few; D gene: TRBD2; J gene: TRBJ2-7; V gene: TRBV4-2; CDR3 protein: CASSHPPGAGGTYEQYF; CDR3 DNA: TGTGCCAGCAGCCACCCCCCGGGGGCGGGAGGCACCTACGAGCAGTACTTC
clone size: NA; D gene: NA; J gene: TRBJ2-2; V gene: TRBV7-3; CDR3 protein: CASSFSPVPGELFF; CDR3 DNA: TGTGCCAGCAGCTTTTCTCCCGTACCCGGGGAGCTGTTTTTT
clone size: NA; D gene: NA; J gene: TRBJ1-6; V gene: TRBV5-1; CDR3 protein: CASQQGANSPLHF; CDR3 DNA: TGCGCCAGTCAACAAGGGGCCAATTCACCCCTCCACTTT